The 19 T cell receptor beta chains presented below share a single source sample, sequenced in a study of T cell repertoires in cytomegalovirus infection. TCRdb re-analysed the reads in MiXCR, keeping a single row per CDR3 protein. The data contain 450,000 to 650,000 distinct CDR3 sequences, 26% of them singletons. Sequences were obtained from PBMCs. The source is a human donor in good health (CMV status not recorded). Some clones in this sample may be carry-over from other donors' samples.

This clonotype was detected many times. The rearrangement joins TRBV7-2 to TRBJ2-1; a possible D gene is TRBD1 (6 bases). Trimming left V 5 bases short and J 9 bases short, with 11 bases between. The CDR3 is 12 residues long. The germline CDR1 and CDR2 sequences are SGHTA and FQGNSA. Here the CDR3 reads CASSRQEAEQFF. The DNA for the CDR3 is TGTGCCAGCAGCAGACAGGAGGCTGAGCAGTTCTTC. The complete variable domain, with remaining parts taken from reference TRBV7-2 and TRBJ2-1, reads GAGVSQSPSNKVTEKGKDVELRCDPISGHTALYWYRQSLGQGLEFLIYFQGNSAPDKSGLPSDRFSAERTGGSVSTLTIQRTQQEDSAVYLCASSRQEAEQFFGPGTRLTVL.

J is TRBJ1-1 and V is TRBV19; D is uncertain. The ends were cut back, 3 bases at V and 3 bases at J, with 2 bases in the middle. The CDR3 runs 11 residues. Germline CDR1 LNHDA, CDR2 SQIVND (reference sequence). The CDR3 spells CASSIYTEAFF. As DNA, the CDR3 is TGTGCCAGTAGTATTTACACTGAAGCTTTCTTT.

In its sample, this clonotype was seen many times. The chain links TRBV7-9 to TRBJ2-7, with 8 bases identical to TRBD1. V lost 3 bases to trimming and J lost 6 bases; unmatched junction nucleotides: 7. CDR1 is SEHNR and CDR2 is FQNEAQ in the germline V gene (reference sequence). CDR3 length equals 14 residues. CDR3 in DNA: TGTGCCAGCAGCTTGGGACAGGCGGGGATCGAGCAGTACGTC. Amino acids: CASSLGQAGIEQYV.

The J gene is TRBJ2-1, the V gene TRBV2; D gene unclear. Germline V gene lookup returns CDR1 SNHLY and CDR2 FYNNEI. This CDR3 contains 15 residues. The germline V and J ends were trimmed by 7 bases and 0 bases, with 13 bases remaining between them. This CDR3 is CASTVDPNSYNEQFF. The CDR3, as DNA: TGTGCCAGCACGGTCGACCCAAACTCCTACAATGAGCAGTTCTTC. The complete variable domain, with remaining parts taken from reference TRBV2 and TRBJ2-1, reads EPEVTQTPSHQVTQMGQEVILRCVPISNHLYFYWYRQILGQKVEFLVSFYNNEISEKSEIFDDQFSVERPDGSNFTLKIRSTKLEDSAMYFCASTVDPNSYNEQFFGPGTRLTVL.

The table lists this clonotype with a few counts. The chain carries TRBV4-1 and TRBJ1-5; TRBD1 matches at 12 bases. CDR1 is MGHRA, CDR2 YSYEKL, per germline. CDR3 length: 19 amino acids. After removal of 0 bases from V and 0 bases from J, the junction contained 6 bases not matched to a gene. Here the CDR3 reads CASSQDLGQGANSNQPQHF. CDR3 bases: TGCGCCAGCAGCCAAGATCTGGGACAGGGGGCTAATAGCAATCAGCCCCAGCATTTT.

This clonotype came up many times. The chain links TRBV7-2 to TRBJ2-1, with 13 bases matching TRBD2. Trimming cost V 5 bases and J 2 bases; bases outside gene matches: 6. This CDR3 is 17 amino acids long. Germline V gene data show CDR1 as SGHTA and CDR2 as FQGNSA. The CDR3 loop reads CASSPTSGRAAYNEQFF. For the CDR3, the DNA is TGTGCCAGCAGCCCTACTAGCGGGAGGGCCGCCTACAATGAGCAGTTCTTC.

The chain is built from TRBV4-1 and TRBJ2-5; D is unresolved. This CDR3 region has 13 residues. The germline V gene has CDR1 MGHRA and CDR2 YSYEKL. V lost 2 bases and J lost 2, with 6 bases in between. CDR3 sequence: CASSQWRQETQYF. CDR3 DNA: TGCGCCAGCAGCCAATGGCGACAAGAGACCCAGTACTTC.

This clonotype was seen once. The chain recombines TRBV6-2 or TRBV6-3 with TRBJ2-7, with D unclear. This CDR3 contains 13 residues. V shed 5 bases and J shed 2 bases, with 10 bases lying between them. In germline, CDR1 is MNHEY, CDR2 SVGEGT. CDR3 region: CASSNPGTYEQYF. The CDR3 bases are TGTGCCAGCAGTAACCCTGGGACCTACGAGCAGTACTTC.

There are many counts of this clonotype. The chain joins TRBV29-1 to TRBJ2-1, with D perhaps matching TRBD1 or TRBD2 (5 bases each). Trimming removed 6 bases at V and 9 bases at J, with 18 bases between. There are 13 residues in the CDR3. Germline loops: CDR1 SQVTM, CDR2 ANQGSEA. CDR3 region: CSVWDPQKGEQFF. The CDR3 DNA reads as TGCAGCGTCTGGGACCCCCAAAAGGGTGAGCAGTTCTTC.

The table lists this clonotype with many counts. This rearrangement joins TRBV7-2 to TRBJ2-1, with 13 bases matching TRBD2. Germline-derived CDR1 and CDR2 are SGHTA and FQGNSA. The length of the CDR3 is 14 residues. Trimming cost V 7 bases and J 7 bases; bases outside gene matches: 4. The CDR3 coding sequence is TGTGCCAGCAAGAGGACTAGCGGGAGTAATGAGCAGTTCTTC. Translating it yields CASKRTSGSNEQFF.

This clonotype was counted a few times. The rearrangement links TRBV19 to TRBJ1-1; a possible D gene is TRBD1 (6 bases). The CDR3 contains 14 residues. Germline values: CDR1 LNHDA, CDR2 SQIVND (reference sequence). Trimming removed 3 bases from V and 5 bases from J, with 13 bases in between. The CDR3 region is CASSMKRGLTEAFF. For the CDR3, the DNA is TGTGCCAGTAGTATGAAAAGGGGGTTAACTGAAGCTTTCTTT.

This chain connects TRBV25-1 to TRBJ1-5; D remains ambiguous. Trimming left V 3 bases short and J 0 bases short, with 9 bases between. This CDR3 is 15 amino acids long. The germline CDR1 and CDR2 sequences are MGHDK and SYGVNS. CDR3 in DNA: TGTGCCAGCAGTGACCGTCCAGATAGCAATCAGCCCCAGCATTTT. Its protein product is CASSDRPDSNQPQHF.

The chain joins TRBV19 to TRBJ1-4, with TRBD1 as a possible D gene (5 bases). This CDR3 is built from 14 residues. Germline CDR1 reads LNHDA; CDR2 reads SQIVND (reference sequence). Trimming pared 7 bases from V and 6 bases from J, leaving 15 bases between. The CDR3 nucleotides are TGTGCCAGTAACCTGAGGGGAGGTGATGAAAAACTGTTTTTT. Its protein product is CASNLRGGDEKLFF.

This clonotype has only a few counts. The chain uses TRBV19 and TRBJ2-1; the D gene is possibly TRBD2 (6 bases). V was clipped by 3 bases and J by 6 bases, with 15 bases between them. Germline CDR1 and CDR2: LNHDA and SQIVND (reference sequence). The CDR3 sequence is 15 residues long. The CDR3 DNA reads TGTGCCAGTAGTATCAGAACTAGCAGGAGCAATGAGCAGTTCTTC. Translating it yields CASSIRTSRSNEQFF.

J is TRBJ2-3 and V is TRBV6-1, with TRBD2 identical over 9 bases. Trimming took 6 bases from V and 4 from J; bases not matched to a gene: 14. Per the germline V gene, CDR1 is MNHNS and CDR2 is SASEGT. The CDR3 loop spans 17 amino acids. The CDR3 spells CASRKSGGRAGADTQYF. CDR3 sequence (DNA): TGTGCCAGCAGAAAGTCCGGCGGGAGGGCCGGGGCAGATACGCAGTATTTT.

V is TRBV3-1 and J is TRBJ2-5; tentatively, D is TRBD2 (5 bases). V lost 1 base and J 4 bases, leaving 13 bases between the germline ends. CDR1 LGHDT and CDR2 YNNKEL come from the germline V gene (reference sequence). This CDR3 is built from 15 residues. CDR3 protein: CASSQGSGSGETQYF. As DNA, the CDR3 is TGTGCCAGCAGCCAAGGTAGTGGGAGTGGAGAGACCCAGTACTTC.

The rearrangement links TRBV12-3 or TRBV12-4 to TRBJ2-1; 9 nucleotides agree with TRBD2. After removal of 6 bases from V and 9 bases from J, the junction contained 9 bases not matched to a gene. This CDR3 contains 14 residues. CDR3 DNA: TGTGCCAGCAGCTGGGGCGGGAGGGGATTTGAGCAGTTCTTC. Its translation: CASSWGGRGFEQFF.

The CDR3 DNA follows: TGCAGTGCTAGAGATTCGCTAGCGGGAGGTCTAGTCCGCTACGAGCAGTACTTC. Translated, it gives CSARDSLAGGLVRYEQYF. The J gene is TRBJ2-7, the V gene TRBV20-1, with 11 bases that match TRBD2. V lost 0 bases and J lost 3; bases outside the gene matches: 13. Germline V lookup: CDR1 DFQATT, CDR2 SNEGSKA (reference sequence). The CDR3 consists of 18 residues.

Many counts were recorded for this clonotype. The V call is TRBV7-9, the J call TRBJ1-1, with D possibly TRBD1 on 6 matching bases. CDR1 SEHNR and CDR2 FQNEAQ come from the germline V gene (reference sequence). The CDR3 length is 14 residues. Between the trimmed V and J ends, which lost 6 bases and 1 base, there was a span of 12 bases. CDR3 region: CASRPVGANTEAFF. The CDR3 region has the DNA TGTGCCAGCAGACCCGTGGGGGCGAACACTGAAGCTTTCTTT.